This T cell receptor beta chain was observed in a study of OX40 agonist ivuxolimab in advanced cancers. This clone ranks as large. Its antigen remains unidentified. Using immunoSEQ multiplex PCR, the repertoire was profiled, and TCRdb retains in-frame clones only, with some absent. The repertoire consists of tens of thousands of clones, with over 80% occurring once and the leading ten covering about 22%. The CDR3 is 14 residues long. CDR1 is SGDLS and CDR2 is YYNGEE in the germline V gene. V gave up 3 bases and J gave up 2 bases, with 10 bases separating them. Study-level results: Partial responders at 0.1-3.0 mg/kg had among the lowest clonal expansion. Antigens targeted by the expanded peripheral T cells were not determined.

The origin of this receptor is an adult with an advanced solid tumor such as melanoma, head and neck, liver or kidney cancer. The sample consisted of CD4+ or CD8+ T cells sorted from blood, taken in a trial of the OX40 agonist ivuxolimab. The V and J genes are TRBV9 and TRBJ2-3; possible D gene TRBD2, 6 bases. In nucleotides, the CDR3 is TGTGCCAGCAGCGGATCTAGCGACACAGATACGCAGTATTTT. Translation gives CASSGSSDTDTQYF.